In this sample, the clone carrying this TCR beta chain turned up a few times. Its cognate antigen is unknown. The data stem from a study of OX40 agonist ivuxolimab in advanced cancers. Study summary: The eligibility criteria allowed prior anti-PD-1, anti-PD-L1 or anti-CTLA-4 therapy, and around 40% had some.

General study results and limits: At doses 0.1 to 3.0 mg/kg, CD4+ and CD8+ clones expanded.

Generated by immunoSEQ multiplex PCR, the TCRdb table keeps only in-frame clones and is missing some. The table records about 17,000 clones, roughly four fifths of them present only once. V lost 6 bases to trimming and J lost 6 bases; unmatched junction nucleotides: 6. This CDR3 contains 13 residues. Germline CDR1 SGHNT, CDR2 YENEEA. The specimen comprised CD4+ or CD8+ T cells sorted from blood, sampled in a trial of the OX40 agonist ivuxolimab. The gene calls are TRBV11-3 and TRBJ1-1; 8 bases are shared with TRBD1. This TCR was recovered from an adult with an advanced solid tumor such as melanoma, head and neck, liver or kidney cancer. The CDR3 nucleotides are TGTGCCAGCAGTACAGGGGGTGTTGCTGAAGCTTTCTTT. This gives the protein CASSTGGVAEAFF.